A single T cell receptor beta chain is shown here with its context. The sample comes from a study of T cell changes during pregnancy in multiple sclerosis. The table came from immunoSEQ multiplex PCR; TCRdb's copy has only in-frame clones and leaves some out. The data contain around 62,000 clones, about nine tenths of them seen just once; the ten biggest clones take up more than 1.4%. Trimming stripped 7 bases from V and 5 bases from J, with 11 bases between. From germline, CDR1 is SGHVS and CDR2 FQNEAQ. The CDR3 extends over 13 amino acids. The sequencing here drew on peripheral blood, taken in the third trimester of pregnancy. The clonotype originates from a female donor with multiple sclerosis, enrolled in a pregnancy study. The chain links TRBV7-8 to TRBJ2-2; TRBD1 is a possible D gene (5 bases). CDR3 sequence (DNA): TGTGCCAGCAAACAGACAGCGACCGGGGAGCTGTTTTTT. This gives the protein CASKQTATGELFF.